This passage covers 14 T cell receptor beta chains from one sample sequenced in a study of shared clonotypes between healthy human individuals. Assay used: immunoSEQ multiplex PCR; TCRdb lists only in-frame clones, some missing. Of about 2.4 million clones in the sample, under 95% were seen once. Source material: naive CD4+ T cells from PBMCs. Sample subset: CD45RA+ positively selected. These receptor sequences come from a man younger than 35 in good health. Some clones in this sample may be carry-over from other donors' samples.

The rearrangement joins TRBV28 to TRBJ2-7, with 8 bases aligning to TRBD2. The germline V gene encodes CDR1 MDHEN and CDR2 SYDVKM. V trimming: 8 bases; J trimming: 3 bases; junction bases outside the gene matches: 15. The CDR3 consists of 16 residues. Written as DNA, the CDR3 is TGTGCCAGCCAAACTCCCGGAGCGGGAGAAAACTACGAGCAGTACTTC. The encoded protein is CASQTPGAGENYEQYF.

The genes are TRBV23-1 and TRBJ2-4; D is perhaps TRBD1 (5 bases). TRBV23-1 is recorded as an ORF, its role being uncertain. V was pared by 0 bases and J by 1 base, with 13 bases between. The CDR3 runs 17 residues. CDR3: CASSQSPGPSAKNIQYF. The CDR3, as DNA: TGCGCCAGCAGTCAATCTCCAGGGCCATCTGCCAAAAACATTCAGTACTTC.

This chain links TRBV29-1 with TRBJ1-3; D ambiguous. The V end lost 7 bases, the J end lost 2 bases, and 15 bases lay between the germline ends. Germline CDR1 and CDR2: SQVTM and ANQGSEA. The CDR3 contains 14 residues. The DNA for the CDR3 is TGCAGCGGCACGGGGAGTGGGACTGGAAACACCATATATTTT. Its translation: CSGTGSGTGNTIYF. Based on the CDR3 plus reference TRBV29-1 and TRBJ1-3, the full variable domain is SAVISQKPSRDICQRGTSLTIQCQVDSQVTMMFWYRQQPGQSLTLIATANQGSEATYESGFVIDKFPISRPNLTFSTLTVSNMSPEDSSIYLCSGTGSGTGNTIYFGEGSWLTVV.

The gene calls are TRBV2 and TRBJ2-7, with D perhaps TRBD1 (6 bases). V was clipped by 1 base and J by 8 bases, with 15 bases between them. This CDR3 has 14 amino acids. Germline V lookup: CDR1 SNHLY, CDR2 FYNNEI. CDR3 sequence reads: CASSEESGGQKQYF. The CDR3 DNA sequence: TGTGCCAGCAGTGAAGAGTCCGGAGGACAGAAGCAGTACTTC.

Details on this clone: At one boundary the junction diverges from the germline segment, which might be a read error. J is TRBJ2-7 and V is TRBV29-1; D remains unclear. The CDR3 runs 13 residues. Germline-derived CDR1 and CDR2 are SQVTM and ANQGSEA. DNA of the CDR3: TGCAGCGTTGGGGATTCGTCCTCCCACGAGCAGTACTTC. It is translated as CSVGDSSSHEQYF.

A single count supports this clone. J is TRBJ1-4 and V is TRBV28; 9 bases are shared with TRBD1. In germline, CDR1 is MDHEN, CDR2 SYDVKM. Germline trimming cut 6 bases from V and 4 bases from J; bases unmatched to any gene: 9. The CDR3 sequence is 16 residues long. CDR3 residues: CASRTTGGELNEKLFF. CDR3 nucleotide sequence: TGTGCCAGCAGAACGACAGGGGGGGAACTTAATGAAAAACTGTTTTTT. The whole variable domain, remainder taken from reference TRBV28 and TRBJ1-4, is DVKVTQSSRYLVKRTGEKVFLECVQDMDHENMFWYRQDPGLGLRLIYFSYDVKMKEKGDIPEGYSVSREKKERFSLILESASTNQTSMYLCASRTTGGELNEKLFFGSGTQLSVL.

This chain uses TRBV5-4 with TRBJ2-5; D gene unclear. Germline CDR1 reads SGHNT; CDR2 reads YYREEE (reference sequence). The CDR3 contains 13 residues. V lost 4 bases to trimming and J lost 7 bases, with 14 bases between them. Written as DNA, the CDR3 is TGTGCCAGCAGCCTGGACGGGCTGGGGACCCAGTACTTC. This codes for CASSLDGLGTQYF.

The chain uses TRBV7-2 and TRBJ2-2, with 9 positions matching TRBD1. Germline loops: CDR1 SGHTA, CDR2 FQGNSA. V gave up 5 bases and J gave up 3 bases; unmatched junction bases: 4. The CDR3 has 15 amino acids. The CDR3 sequence: CASSRDRVDTGELFF. In DNA, the CDR3 is TGTGCCAGCAGCCGGGACAGGGTCGACACCGGGGAGCTGTTTTTT.

This sequence joins TRBV19 and TRBJ1-2, with no clear D. CDR3 size: 12 residues. Germline V CDR1 and CDR2: LNHDA, SQIVND (reference sequence). Trimming stripped 5 bases from V and 2 bases from J, with 6 bases between. The CDR3, as DNA: TGTGCCAGTAGTGAGAACAACTATGGCTACACCTTC. It codes for CASSENNYGYTF.

V is TRBV9 and J is TRBJ1-4; tentative D call: TRBD1 (6 bases). The germline V and J ends were trimmed by 6 bases and 8 bases, with 20 bases remaining between them. The V gene's germline CDR1 is SGDLS and CDR2 YYNGEE. The length of the CDR3 is 15 residues. The CDR3 DNA reads as TGTGCCAGCACCCGGGGGGCTTCCACTGGCGAAAAACTGTTTTTT. As protein: CASTRGASTGEKLFF.

CDR3 region: CASSLALRSGPGEAFF. The CDR3 coding sequence is TGCGCCAGCAGCTTGGCCCTCCGATCCGGTCCGGGGGAAGCTTTCTTT. The chain recombines TRBV5-1 with TRBJ1-1; D gene uncertain. Deletions cut 0 bases from V and 8 bases from J, with 20 bases between. This CDR3 contains 16 residues. From germline, CDR1 is SGHRS and CDR2 YFSETQ.

The genes are TRBV10-2 and TRBJ2-7, with 9 bases aligning to TRBD1. The length of the CDR3 is 16 residues. The germline gives CDR1 WSHSY, CDR2 SAAADI. Germline trimming cut 3 bases from V and 5 bases from J; bases unmatched to any gene: 11. The CDR3, as DNA: TGCGCCAGCAGTGATCCCCCGGGACAGGGTCGCCACGAGCAGTACTTC. Its protein is CASSDPPGQGRHEQYF.

This rearrangement joins TRBV6-6 to TRBJ1-1; D is unresolved. Germline V CDR1 and CDR2: MNHNY, SVGAGI (reference sequence). This CDR3 spans 16 amino acids. Trimming removed 2 bases from V and 3 bases from J, with 16 bases in between. CDR3 loop: CASSYKGRRRDTEAFF. The CDR3, as DNA: TGTGCCAGCAGTTACAAAGGTCGGCGAAGGGACACTGAAGCTTTCTTT.

This clone has just one count. V usage is TRBV5-1 and J usage is TRBJ2-1; 10 bases fit TRBD2. V trimming: 5 bases; J trimming: 6 bases; junction bases outside the gene matches: 8. Germline CDR1 is SGHRS and CDR2 is YFSETQ. This CDR3 has 15 residues. The CDR3 DNA reads as TGCGCCAGCAGAGAGCGGGAGGGCCCAGGCAATGAGCAGTTCTTC. It encodes CASREREGPGNEQFF.